These 5 T cell receptor beta chains originate from one sample sequenced in a study of vaccination effects on CD4 cells after COVID-19. Their antigen targets remain unknown. Subsequent to 10 days of culture, CD4+ T cells were isolated. TCRdb's copy holds only in-frame clones and misses some; the assay was immunoSEQ multiplex PCR. The sample holds around 40,000 clones, approximately 67% seen once. The source material was CD4+ T cells from PBMCs cultured without peptide, sampled before COVID-19 vaccination. The origin of the receptors is a human donor who received a COVID-19 vaccine.

The gene calls are TRBV4-1 and TRBJ2-3; 10 bases are shared with TRBD2. J gave up 2 bases and V 0 bases, and 8 bases lay outside the gene matches. Germline assignment: CDR1 MGHRA and CDR2 YSYEKL. The CDR3 consists of 18 residues. This chain's CDR3 is CASSQDISGGQNTDTQYF. CDR3 nucleotides: TGCGCCAGCAGCCAAGACATTAGCGGGGGGCAAAACACAGATACGCAGTATTTT.

The genes are TRBV20-1 and TRBJ2-4, with D uncertain. The CDR3 totals 12 residues. V lost 3 bases to trimming and J lost 5 bases, with 8 bases between them. Germline V lookup: CDR1 DFQATT, CDR2 SNEGSKA (reference sequence). As DNA, the CDR3 is TGCAGTGCTAGTCGCGCGGAAAACATTCAGTACTTC. It specifies CSASRAENIQYF.

The rearrangement links TRBV7-6 to TRBJ2-5; a weak D match, TRBD2 (5 bases). The CDR3 is made up of 15 amino acids. V lost 5 bases and J 2 bases, leaving 15 bases between the germline ends. CDR1 SGHVS and CDR2 FNYEAQ come from the germline V gene. CDR3: CASSILGLGQETQYF. In DNA form, the CDR3 reads TGTGCCAGCAGCATACTAGGGTTGGGGCAAGAGACCCAGTACTTC.

The gene calls are TRBV3-1 (or the pseudogene TRBV3-2) and TRBJ1-1; possibly TRBD1 for D (6 bases). CDR1 and CDR2 from the germline V gene are LGHDT and YNNKEL (reference sequence). The CDR3 is 14 residues long. Trimming shortened V by 4 bases and J by 5 bases, and 14 bases separated the two germline ends. CDR3 sequence (DNA): TGTGCCAGCAGCCTCGAGGGGGATGCAACTGAAGCTTTCTTT. Protein sequence: CASSLEGDATEAFF.

The rearrangement uses TRBV5-1 and TRBJ1-1, with 8 bases lining up with TRBD1. CDR1 and CDR2 (germline): SGHRS, YFSETQ. Germline trimming cut 4 bases from V and 2 bases from J; bases unmatched to any gene: 7. The CDR3 contains 15 residues. The CDR3 DNA sequence: TGCGCCAGCAGCGTGTACCCAGGGGGCAACACTGAAGCTTTCTTT. Encoded protein: CASSVYPGGNTEAFF.